The clone carrying this T cell receptor beta chain has only a few counts. What it binds is not known. The data derive from a study of T cell responses to AZD1222 COVID-19 vaccine. The repertoire was sequenced with immunoSEQ multiplex PCR; TCRdb's copy has only in-frame clones and lacks some. The repertoire holds 95,000 to 150,000 clones, with 85% to 95% as singletons. Germline CDR1 is SGDLS and CDR2 is YYNGEE. The junction had 8 bases not matched to a gene; V was cut back by 0 bases and J by 6 bases. The CDR3 contains 16 residues. Overall study results and limits: Donors were mostly white British, more females; clonal diversity possibly underestimated. It was only a handful of AZD1222 recipients who were seropositive at baseline. Sampling that yielded the repertoires occurred only after the peak T cell response.

Here the sequenced sample was peripheral blood, taken 28 days after the second AZD1222 dose. This clonotype originated in an adult who received the AZD1222 COVID-19 vaccine. This chain links TRBV9 with TRBJ2-2; 7 positions agree with TRBD2. CDR3 DNA sequence: TGTGCCAGCAGCGTAGGACTAGCCCCCGTTGCCGGGGAGCTGTTTTTT. Translation: CASSVGLAPVAGELFF.